The 5 T cell receptor beta chains listed next were all sequenced from one sample in a study of T-cell memory formation after mild COVID-19. Each CDR3 protein is one row after TCRdb ran MiXCR on the 5' RACE reads. This table has approximately 260,000 distinct CDR3 sequences, 15% to 20% appearing once. The sequenced sample was PBMCs or a T cell subset sorted from them (not recorded which). These receptors were obtained from a young man who had mild COVID-19 (a few samples of this study predate the infection). Cell type and time point are not known.

The V and J genes are TRBV10-3 and TRBJ1-4; D is uncertain. With 7 bases removed from V and 10 bases from J, the gap between germline ends came to 16 bases. CDR3 length equals 13 residues. CDR1 is ENHRY, CDR2 SYGVKD, per germline. The CDR3 DNA reads TGTGCCATCAATACCGGGCCTGACGGAAAACTGTTTTTT. Amino acid sequence: CAINTGPDGKLFF.

This clonotype has just a few counts. This chain links TRBV20-1 with TRBJ1-2, with 9 bases fitting TRBD1. Germline V gene data show CDR1 as DFQATT and CDR2 as SNEGSKA (reference sequence). There are 16 residues in the CDR3. Germline trimming cut 1 base from V and 0 bases from J; bases unmatched to any gene: 6. The CDR3 reads CSARGQGEVANYGYTF. As DNA, the CDR3 is TGCAGTGCTAGAGGACAGGGGGAGGTAGCTAACTATGGCTACACCTTC.

There are a few counts of this clonotype. The gene calls are TRBV7-2 and TRBJ2-3; no clear D gene. CDR3 size: 12 residues. V gave up 4 bases and J gave up 5 bases, with 7 bases separating them. Germline V gene data show CDR1 as SGHTA and CDR2 as FQGNSA. The CDR3 loop is CASSWRRDTQYF. CDR3 DNA: TGTGCCAGCAGCTGGAGAAGAGATACGCAGTATTTT. The full variable domain, its missing parts supplied by reference TRBV7-2 and TRBJ2-3, is GAGVSQSPSNKVTEKGKDVELRCDPISGHTALYWYRQSLGQGLEFLIYFQGNSAPDKSGLPSDRFSAERTGGSVSTLTIQRTQQEDSAVYLCASSWRRDTQYFGPGTRLTVL.

The chain links TRBV5-1 to TRBJ2-5; weak D call: TRBD1 (5 bases). The ends were cut back, 0 bases at V and 5 bases at J, with 14 bases in the middle. In germline, CDR1 is SGHRS, CDR2 YFSETQ. This CDR3 has 15 residues. CDR3 DNA sequence: TGCGCCAGCAGCTTGGGACAGACAACGTGGGAGACCCAGTACTTC. Its protein is CASSLGQTTWETQYF. Full variable domain (outside the CDR3, taken from reference TRBV5-1 and TRBJ2-5): KAGVTQTPRYLIKTRGQQVTLSCSPISGHRSVSWYQQTPGQGLQFLFEYFSETQRNKGNFPGRFSGRQFSNSRSEMNVSTLELGDSALYLCASSLGQTTWETQYFGPGTRLLVL.

This clonotype was picked up a small number of times. The chain links TRBV6-5 to TRBJ1-2; no clear D gene. The CDR3 covers 12 residues. Germline V gene sequence: CDR1 MNHEY, CDR2 SVGAGI. V dropped 4 bases and J dropped 8 bases, with 11 bases sitting between them. The CDR3 spells CASSSYTRGYTF. In DNA, the CDR3 is TGTGCCAGCAGTTCCTATACTCGGGGCTACACCTTC.